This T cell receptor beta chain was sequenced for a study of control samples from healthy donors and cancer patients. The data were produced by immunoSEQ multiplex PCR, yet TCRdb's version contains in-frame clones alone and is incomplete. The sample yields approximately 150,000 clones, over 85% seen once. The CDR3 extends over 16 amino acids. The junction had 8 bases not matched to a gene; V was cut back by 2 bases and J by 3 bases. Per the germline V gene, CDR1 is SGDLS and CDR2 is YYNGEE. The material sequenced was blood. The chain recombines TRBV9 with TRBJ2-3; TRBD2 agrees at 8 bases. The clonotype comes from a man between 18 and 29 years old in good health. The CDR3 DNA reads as TGTGCCAGCAGCGTGGGGGCGGGAGGCCTGACAGATACGCAGTATTTT. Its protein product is CASSVGAGGLTDTQYF.